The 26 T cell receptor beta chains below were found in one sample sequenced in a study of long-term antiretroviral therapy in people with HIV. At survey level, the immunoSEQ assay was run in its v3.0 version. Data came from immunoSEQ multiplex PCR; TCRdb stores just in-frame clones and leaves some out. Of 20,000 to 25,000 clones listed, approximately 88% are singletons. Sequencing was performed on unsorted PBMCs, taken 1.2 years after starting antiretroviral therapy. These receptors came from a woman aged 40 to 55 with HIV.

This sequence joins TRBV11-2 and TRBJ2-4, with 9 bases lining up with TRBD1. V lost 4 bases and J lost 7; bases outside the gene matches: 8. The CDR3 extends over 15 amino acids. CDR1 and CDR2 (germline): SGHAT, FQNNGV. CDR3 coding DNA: TGTGCCAGCAGCTCCCTTCCGGGACAGGGTAACATTCAGTACTTC. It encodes CASSSLPGQGNIQYF. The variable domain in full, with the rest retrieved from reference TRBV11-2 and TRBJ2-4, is EAGVAQSPRYKIIEKRQSVAFWCNPISGHATLYWYQQILGQGPKLLIQFQNNGVVDDSQLPKDRFSAERLKGVDSTLKIQPAKLEDSAVYLCASSSLPGQGNIQYFGAGTRLSVL.

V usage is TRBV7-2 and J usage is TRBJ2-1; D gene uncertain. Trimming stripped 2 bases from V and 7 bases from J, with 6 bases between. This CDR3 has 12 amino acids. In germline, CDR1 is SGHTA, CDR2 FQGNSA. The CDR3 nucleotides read TGTGCCAGCAGCTTAAGCCCAAATGAGCAGTTCTTC. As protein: CASSLSPNEQFF.

The CDR3 DNA sequence: TGTGCCAGCAGATCGGTGGGGACAGGGACCATCGAGCAGTACTTC. It specifies CASRSVGTGTIEQYF. The chain links TRBV7-9 to TRBJ2-7; 9 nucleotides line up with TRBD1. Germline-derived CDR1 and CDR2 are SEHNR and FQNEAQ (reference sequence). There are 15 residues in the CDR3. Trimming cost V 6 bases and J 6 bases; bases outside gene matches: 12.

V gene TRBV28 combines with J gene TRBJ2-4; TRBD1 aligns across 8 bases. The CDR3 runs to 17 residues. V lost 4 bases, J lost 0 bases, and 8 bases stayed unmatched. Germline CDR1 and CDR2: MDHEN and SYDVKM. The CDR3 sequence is CASSSSTGGLAKNIQYF. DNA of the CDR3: TGTGCCAGCAGTTCATCTACAGGGGGATTAGCCAAAAACATTCAGTACTTC.

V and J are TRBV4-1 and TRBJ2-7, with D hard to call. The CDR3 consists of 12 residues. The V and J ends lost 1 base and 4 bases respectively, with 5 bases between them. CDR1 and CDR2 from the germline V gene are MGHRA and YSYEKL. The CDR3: CASSQGGYEQYF. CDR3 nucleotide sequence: TGCGCCAGCAGCCAAGGGGGTTACGAGCAGTACTTC.

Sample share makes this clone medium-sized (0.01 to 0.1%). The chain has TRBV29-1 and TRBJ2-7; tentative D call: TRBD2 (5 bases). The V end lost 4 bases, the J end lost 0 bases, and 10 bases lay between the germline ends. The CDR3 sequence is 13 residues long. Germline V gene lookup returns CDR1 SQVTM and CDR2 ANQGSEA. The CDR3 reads CSVVWENSYEQYF. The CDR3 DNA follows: TGCAGCGTTGTATGGGAGAACTCCTACGAGCAGTACTTC.

Written as DNA, the CDR3 is TGTGCCAGCGGGGCGGGGGGGACCCTCTACGAGCAGTACTTC. This encodes CASGAGGTLYEQYF. The chain is built from TRBV6-6 and TRBJ2-7; TRBD2 matches at 9 bases. The V segment lost 8 bases and the J segment 3 bases; nucleotides outside the gene matches: 8. CDR3 size: 14 residues. The V gene's germline CDR1 is MNHNY and CDR2 SVGAGI (reference sequence).

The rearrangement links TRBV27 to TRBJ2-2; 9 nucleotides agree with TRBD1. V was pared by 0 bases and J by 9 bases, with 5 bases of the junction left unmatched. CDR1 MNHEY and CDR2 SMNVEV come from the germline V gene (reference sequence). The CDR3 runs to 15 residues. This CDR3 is CASSLSGQGSRELFF. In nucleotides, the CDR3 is TGTGCCAGCAGTTTATCGGGACAGGGTAGTCGGGAGCTGTTTTTT.

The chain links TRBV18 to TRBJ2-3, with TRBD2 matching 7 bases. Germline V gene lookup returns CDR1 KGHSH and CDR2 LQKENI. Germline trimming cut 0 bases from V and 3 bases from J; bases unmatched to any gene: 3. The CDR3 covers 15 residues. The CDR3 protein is CASSPPGLGTDTQYF. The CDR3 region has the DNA TGTGCCAGCTCACCACCAGGACTAGGGACAGATACGCAGTATTTT.

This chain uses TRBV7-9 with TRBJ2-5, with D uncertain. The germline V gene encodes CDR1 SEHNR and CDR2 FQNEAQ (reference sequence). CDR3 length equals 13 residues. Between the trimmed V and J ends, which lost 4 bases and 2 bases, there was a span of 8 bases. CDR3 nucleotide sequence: TGTGCCAGCAGCTCAACAGAACAAGAGACCCAGTACTTC. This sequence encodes CASSSTEQETQYF. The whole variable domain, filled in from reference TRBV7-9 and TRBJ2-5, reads DTGVSQNPRHKITKRGQNVTFRCDPISEHNRLYWYRQTLGQGPEFLTYFQNEAQLEKSRLLSDRFSAERPKGSFSTLEIQRTEQGDSAMYLCASSSTEQETQYFGPGTRLLVL.

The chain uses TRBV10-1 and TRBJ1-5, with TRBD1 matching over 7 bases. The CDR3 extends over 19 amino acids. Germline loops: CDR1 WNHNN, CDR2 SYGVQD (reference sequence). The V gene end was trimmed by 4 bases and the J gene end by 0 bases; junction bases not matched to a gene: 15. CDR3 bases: TGCGCCAGCAGTGTCGCAGAGGGGGCCAGGGGGTATAGCAATCAGCCCCAGCATTTT. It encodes CASSVAEGARGYSNQPQHF.

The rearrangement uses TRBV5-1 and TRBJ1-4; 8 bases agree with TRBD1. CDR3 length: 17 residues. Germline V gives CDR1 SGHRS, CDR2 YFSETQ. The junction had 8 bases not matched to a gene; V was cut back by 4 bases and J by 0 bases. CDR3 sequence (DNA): TGCGCCAGCAGCGAACCAGGGGGCCTTGCAACTAATGAAAAACTGTTTTTT. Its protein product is CASSEPGGLATNEKLFF.

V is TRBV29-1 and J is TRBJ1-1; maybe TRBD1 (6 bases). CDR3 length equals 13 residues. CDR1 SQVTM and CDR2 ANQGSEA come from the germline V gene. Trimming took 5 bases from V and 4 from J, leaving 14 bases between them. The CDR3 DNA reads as TGCAGCGTTTGGGCAGGGGCTTTCACTGAAGCTTTCTTT. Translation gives CSVWAGAFTEAFF.

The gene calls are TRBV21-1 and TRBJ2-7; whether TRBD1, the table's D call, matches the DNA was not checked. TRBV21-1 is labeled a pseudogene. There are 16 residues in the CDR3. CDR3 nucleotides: TGTGCCAGCAGCAAATTTGATCGCAGGGGTCGTTACGAGCAGTACTTC. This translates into CASSKFDRRGRYEQYF.

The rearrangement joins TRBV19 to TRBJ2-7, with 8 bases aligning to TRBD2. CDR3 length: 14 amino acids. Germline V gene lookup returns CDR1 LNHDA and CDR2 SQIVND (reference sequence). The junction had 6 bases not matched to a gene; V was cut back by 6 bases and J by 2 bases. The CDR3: CASSGGAGAYEQYF. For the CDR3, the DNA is TGTGCCAGTAGCGGGGGGGCAGGAGCCTACGAGCAGTACTTC.

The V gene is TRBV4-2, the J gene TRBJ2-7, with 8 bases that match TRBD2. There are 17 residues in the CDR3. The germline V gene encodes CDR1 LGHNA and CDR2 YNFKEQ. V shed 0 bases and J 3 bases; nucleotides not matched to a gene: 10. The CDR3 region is CASSQDFRAGVDYEQYF. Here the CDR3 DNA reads TGTGCCAGCAGCCAAGATTTCAGAGCGGGAGTCGACTACGAGCAGTACTTC.

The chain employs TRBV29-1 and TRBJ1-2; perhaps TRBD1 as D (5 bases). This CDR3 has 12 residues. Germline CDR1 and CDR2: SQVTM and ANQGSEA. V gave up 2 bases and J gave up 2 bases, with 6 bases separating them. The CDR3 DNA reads TGCAGCGTTGAACAGGGAAACTATGGCTACACCTTC. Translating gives CSVEQGNYGYTF.

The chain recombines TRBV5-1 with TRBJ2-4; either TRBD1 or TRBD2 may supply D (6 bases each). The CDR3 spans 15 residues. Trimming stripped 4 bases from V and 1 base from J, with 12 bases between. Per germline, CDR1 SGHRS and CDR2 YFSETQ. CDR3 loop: CASSTQGTAKNIQYF. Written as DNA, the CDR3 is TGCGCCAGCAGCACCCAGGGGACTGCCAAAAACATTCAGTACTTC.

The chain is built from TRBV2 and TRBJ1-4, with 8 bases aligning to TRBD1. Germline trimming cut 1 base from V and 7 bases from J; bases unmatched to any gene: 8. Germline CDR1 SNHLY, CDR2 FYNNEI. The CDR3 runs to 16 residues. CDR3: CASSEVADRVGEKLFF. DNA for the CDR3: TGTGCCAGCAGTGAAGTTGCGGACAGGGTGGGTGAAAAACTGTTTTTT.

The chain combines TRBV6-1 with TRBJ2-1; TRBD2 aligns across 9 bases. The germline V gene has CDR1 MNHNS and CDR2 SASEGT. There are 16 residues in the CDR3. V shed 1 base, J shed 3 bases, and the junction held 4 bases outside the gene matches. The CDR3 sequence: CASSEGGSGSYNEQFF. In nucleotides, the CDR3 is TGTGCCAGCAGTGAAGGGGGTAGCGGGAGCTACAATGAGCAGTTCTTC.

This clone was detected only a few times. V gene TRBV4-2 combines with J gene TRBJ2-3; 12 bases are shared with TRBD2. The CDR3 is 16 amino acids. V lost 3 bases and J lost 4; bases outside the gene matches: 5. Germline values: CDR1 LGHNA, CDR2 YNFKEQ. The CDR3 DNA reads TGTGCCAGCAGCCAGGAGACTAGCGGGAGTGCAGATACGCAGTATTTT. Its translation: CASSQETSGSADTQYF.

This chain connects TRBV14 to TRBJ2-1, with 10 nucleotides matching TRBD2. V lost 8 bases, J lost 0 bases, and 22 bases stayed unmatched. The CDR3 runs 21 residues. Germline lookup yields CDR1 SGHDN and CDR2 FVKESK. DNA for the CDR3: TGTGCCAGCTCTGGAGGGGTTAGGCTAGCGGGAGAGTGGAGCTCCTACAATGAGCAGTTCTTC. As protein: CASSGGVRLAGEWSSYNEQFF. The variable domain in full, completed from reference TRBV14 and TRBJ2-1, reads EAGVTQFPSHSVIEKGQTVTLRCDPISGHDNLYWYRRVMGKEIKFLLHFVKESKQDESGMPNNRFLAERTGGTYSTLKVQPAELEDSGVYFCASSGGVRLAGEWSSYNEQFFGPGTRLTVL.

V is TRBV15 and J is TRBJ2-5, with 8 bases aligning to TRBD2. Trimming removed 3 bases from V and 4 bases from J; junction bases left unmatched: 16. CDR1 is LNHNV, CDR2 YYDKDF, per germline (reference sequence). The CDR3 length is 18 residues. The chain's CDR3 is CATSRGRGSGSPGETQYF. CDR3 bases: TGTGCCACCAGCAGGGGCCGGGGAAGCGGGAGCCCCGGAGAGACCCAGTACTTC.

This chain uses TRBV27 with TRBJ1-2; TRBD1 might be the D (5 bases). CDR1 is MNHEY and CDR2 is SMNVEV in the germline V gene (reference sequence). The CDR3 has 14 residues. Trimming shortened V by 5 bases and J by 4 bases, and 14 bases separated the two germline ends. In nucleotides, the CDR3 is TGTGCCAGCAGTCCCCAAGGGGTCGGCTATGGCTACACCTTC. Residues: CASSPQGVGYGYTF.

CDR3 residues: CASGLAGLNNEQFF. Written as DNA, the CDR3 is TGTGCCTCCGGATTAGCGGGACTAAACAATGAGCAGTTCTTC. The V call is TRBV6-5, the J call TRBJ2-1; 8 nucleotides agree with TRBD2. The germline V gene has CDR1 MNHEY and CDR2 SVGAGI. The trim removed 11 bases at V and 5 bases at J, leaving 11 bases unmatched. The CDR3 has 14 amino acids.

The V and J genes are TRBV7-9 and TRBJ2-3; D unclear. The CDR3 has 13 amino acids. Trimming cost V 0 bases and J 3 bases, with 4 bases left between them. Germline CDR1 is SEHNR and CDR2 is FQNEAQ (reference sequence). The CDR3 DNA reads TGTGCCAGCAGCTTAGCGACTACAGATACGCAGTATTTT. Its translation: CASSLATTDTQYF. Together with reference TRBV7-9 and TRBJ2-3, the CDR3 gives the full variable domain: DTGVSQNPRHKITKRGQNVTFRCDPISEHNRLYWYRQTLGQGPEFLTYFQNEAQLEKSRLLSDRFSAERPKGSFSTLEIQRTEQGDSAMYLCASSLATTDTQYFGPGTRLTVL.